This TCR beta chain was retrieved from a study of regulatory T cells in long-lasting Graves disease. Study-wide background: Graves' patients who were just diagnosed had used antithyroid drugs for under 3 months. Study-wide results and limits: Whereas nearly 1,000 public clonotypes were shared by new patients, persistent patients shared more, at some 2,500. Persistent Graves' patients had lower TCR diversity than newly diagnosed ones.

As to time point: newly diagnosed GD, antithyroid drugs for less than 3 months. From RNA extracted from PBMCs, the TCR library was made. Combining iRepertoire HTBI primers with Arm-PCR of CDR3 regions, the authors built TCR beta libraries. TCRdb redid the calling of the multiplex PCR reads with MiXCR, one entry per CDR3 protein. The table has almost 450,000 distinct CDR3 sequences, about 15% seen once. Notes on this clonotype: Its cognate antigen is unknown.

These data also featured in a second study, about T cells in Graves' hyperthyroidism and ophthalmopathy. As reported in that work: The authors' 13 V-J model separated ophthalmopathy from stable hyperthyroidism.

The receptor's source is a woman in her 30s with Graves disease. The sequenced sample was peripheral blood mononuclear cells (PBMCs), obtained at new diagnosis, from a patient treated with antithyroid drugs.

The CDR3 sequence: CASSLDREEQPQHF. The DNA for the CDR3 is TGTGCCAGCAGTTTAGACAGGGAGGAGCAGCCCCAGCATTTT. This chain connects TRBV28 to TRBJ1-5; 7 bases align to TRBD1. The CDR3 covers 14 residues. Germline V CDR1 and CDR2: MDHEN, SYDVKM. After removal of 2 bases from V and 7 bases from J, the junction contained 5 bases not matched to a gene.